The 32 T cell receptor beta chains below all came from one sample that was sequenced in a study of metastatic and nonmetastatic thyroid tumors. Not a single patient had been given any form of treatment at any point before undergoing thyroid surgery. Via MiXCR, TCRdb re-called the PCR reads. The profile shows approximately 40,000 clones, about 45% of them singletons. The sample taken for sequencing was tumor tissue. The receptors here all came from a male donor with papillary thyroid cancer or a benign thyroid nodule (not recorded which). Some clones in this sample may be carry-over from other donors' samples.

This chain links TRBV6-2 or TRBV6-3 with TRBJ1-2; D uncertain. CDR1 and CDR2 from the germline V gene are MNHEY and SVGEGT. CDR3 length: 15 amino acids. Trimming took off 4 bases at V and 4 bases at J, with 16 bases between the two ends. This CDR3 reads CASSFTQDGVYGYTF. The CDR3 nucleotides are TGTGCCAGCAGTTTCACTCAGGACGGAGTCTATGGCTACACCTTC.

The V gene is TRBV20-1, the J gene TRBJ2-7, with 7 positions matching TRBD2. The CDR3 is 15 residues long. The germline V gene has CDR1 DFQATT and CDR2 SNEGSKA (reference sequence). The J segment lost 2 bases and the V segment lost 0 bases, leaving 7 bases of the junction unmatched. The CDR3 reads CSARDLGGLTYEQYF. DNA of the CDR3: TGCAGTGCTAGAGATCTGGGAGGGTTGACCTACGAGCAGTACTTC.

This clone was picked up a small number of times. This chain links TRBV24-1 with TRBJ2-3; 13 bases are a match to TRBD2. Germline-derived CDR1 and CDR2 are KGHDR and SFDVKD. The CDR3 extends over 16 amino acids. Unmatched junction bases numbered 5, after V lost 5 bases and J lost 4 bases. CDR3 bases: TGTGCCACCAGTGGCCAAACTAGCGGGAGGGCAGATACGCAGTATTTT. Translation gives CATSGQTSGRADTQYF.

The chain links TRBV20-1 to TRBJ2-7; a weak D match, TRBD1 (6 bases). CDR1 DFQATT and CDR2 SNEGSKA come from the germline V gene (reference sequence). The CDR3 spans 11 residues. The V end lost 0 bases, the J end lost 7 bases, and 7 bases lay between the germline ends. The CDR3 loop is CSAREDREQYF. CDR3 nucleotide sequence: TGCAGTGCTAGAGAGGACAGAGAGCAGTACTTC.

This chain uses TRBV2 with TRBJ2-7; no reliable D call. The CDR3 consists of 13 residues. Germline CDR1 SNHLY, CDR2 FYNNEI. Trimming removed 5 bases from V and 3 bases from J, with 11 bases in between. The CDR3 loop is CASSRQVSYEQYV. The CDR3 coding sequence is TGTGCCAGCAGTAGGCAGGTGAGCTACGAGCAGTACGTC.

This clone was detected a few times. DNA for the CDR3: TGTGCCAGCAGCCGGGACGCCTACGAGCAGTACTTC. It is translated as CASSRDAYEQYF. The chain is built from TRBV9 and TRBJ2-7, with D possibly being TRBD1 or TRBD2 (5 bases each). CDR3 length: 12 residues. Germline-derived CDR1 and CDR2 are SGDLS and YYNGEE. Trimming took 4 bases from V and 2 from J, leaving 7 bases between them.

The J gene is TRBJ2-7, the V gene TRBV9; perhaps TRBD2 as D (5 bases). There are 11 residues in the CDR3. Germline V CDR1 and CDR2: SGDLS, YYNGEE. Deletions cut 5 bases from V and 4 bases from J, with 7 bases between. The CDR3 is CASSRGYEQYF. The DNA of the CDR3 is TGTGCCAGCAGTAGAGGGTACGAGCAGTACTTC.

This chain uses TRBV7-6 with TRBJ2-7, with D hard to call. The V gene's germline CDR1 is SGHVS and CDR2 FNYEAQ. This CDR3 is 15 amino acids long. V lost 1 base, J lost 2 bases, and 12 bases lay in between. The CDR3 reads CASSLGWDPTYEQYF. The CDR3 coding sequence is TGTGCCAGCAGCTTAGGGTGGGATCCAACCTACGAGCAGTACTTC.

This clone was recorded once. This chain uses TRBV30 with TRBJ1-5; no clear D. Germline CDR1 reads GTSNPN; CDR2 reads SVGIG (reference sequence). Trimming took 0 bases from V and 5 from J, leaving 8 bases between them. The CDR3 contains 13 residues. CDR3 residues: CAWSVSRDQPQHF. The DNA of the CDR3 is TGTGCCTGGAGTGTTTCCCGCGATCAGCCCCAGCATTTT.

This chain links TRBV12-3 or TRBV12-4 with TRBJ2-1; D is possibly TRBD2 (6 bases). With 4 bases removed from V and 9 bases from J, the gap between germline ends came to 16 bases. The length of the CDR3 is 14 residues. Here the CDR3 DNA reads TGTGCCAGCAGTTCCCCCCCGGGAGTCAGTGAGCAGTTCTTC. Protein: CASSSPPGVSEQFF.

J is TRBJ2-2 and V is TRBV18, with 7 bases aligning to TRBD2. The germline V gene has CDR1 KGHSH and CDR2 LQKENI. The CDR3 totals 15 residues. The V segment lost 6 bases and the J segment 1 base; nucleotides outside the gene matches: 5. The CDR3 loop is CASSGGTVNTGELFF. The CDR3 DNA follows: TGTGCCAGCTCGGGGGGGACCGTGAACACCGGGGAGCTGTTTTTT.

This clone was seen once. This chain joins TRBV5-1 and TRBJ1-5, with TRBD1 as a possible D gene (5 bases). This CDR3 is built from 14 residues. Between the trimmed V and J ends, which lost 0 bases and 6 bases, there was a span of 10 bases. The germline V gene encodes CDR1 SGHRS and CDR2 YFSETQ. The CDR3 reads CASSLVGDGQPQHF. The CDR3 DNA sequence: TGCGCCAGCAGCTTGGTGGGGGACGGTCAGCCCCAGCATTTT. Combining the CDR3 with reference TRBV5-1 and TRBJ1-5 gives the whole variable domain KAGVTQTPRYLIKTRGQQVTLSCSPISGHRSVSWYQQTPGQGLQFLFEYFSETQRNKGNFPGRFSGRQFSNSRSEMNVSTLELGDSALYLCASSLVGDGQPQHFGDGTRLSIL.

This clone qualifies as large. This rearrangement joins TRBV13 to TRBJ2-3; no reliable D call. Germline V gives CDR1 PRHDT, CDR2 FYEKMQ (reference sequence). This CDR3 is built from 12 residues. V shed 3 bases and J shed 4 bases, with 5 bases lying between them. The CDR3 region has the DNA TGTGCCAGCAGCTTCATCTCAGATACGCAGTATTTT. This gives the protein CASSFISDTQYF.

The rearrangement links TRBV6-5 to TRBJ2-3; no clear D. The CDR3 is made up of 14 amino acids. Germline values: CDR1 MNHEY, CDR2 SVGAGI. Trimming left V 1 base short and J 5 bases short, with 10 bases between. This chain's CDR3 is CASSYLHPEDTQYF. DNA of the CDR3: TGTGCCAGCAGTTACTTACATCCTGAAGATACGCAGTATTTT.

The chain joins TRBV18 to TRBJ2-3; 7 bases fit TRBD2. CDR1 and CDR2 (germline): KGHSH, LQKENI. The ends lost 2 bases at V and 1 base at J; junction bases unmatched: 0. This CDR3 region has 14 residues. CDR3 residues: CASSPAGGTDTQYF. The CDR3 nucleotides are TGTGCCAGCTCACCAGCGGGAGGCACAGATACGCAGTATTTT.

This clone was seen a handful of times. The chain links TRBV2 to TRBJ2-3; TRBD1 agrees at 7 bases. Germline V gene sequence: CDR1 SNHLY, CDR2 FYNNEI. V dropped 11 bases and J dropped 0; count of bases not matched to a gene: 5. The CDR3 runs to 13 residues. CDR3 DNA sequence: TGTGCCGGATCGGGACAGAGCACAGATACGCAGTATTTT. Encoded protein: CAGSGQSTDTQYF.

V is TRBV27 and J is TRBJ1-6; 9 bases align to TRBD1. Per the germline V gene, CDR1 is MNHEY and CDR2 is SMNVEV (reference sequence). The CDR3 consists of 16 residues. V shed 5 bases, J shed 5 bases, and the junction held 7 bases outside the gene matches. CDR3 sequence reads: CASSKGQGRNNSPLHF. In DNA, the CDR3 is TGTGCCAGCAGTAAGGGACAGGGCCGAAATAATTCACCCCTCCACTTT.

This clone was seen just once. The V call is TRBV4-2, the J call TRBJ1-1; D is uncertain. Germline V gene data show CDR1 as LGHNA and CDR2 as YNFKEQ. V lost 0 bases, J lost 3 bases, and 17 bases lay in between. The CDR3 consists of 17 residues. CDR3 sequence: CASSQDDKRAVDTEAFF. The DNA for the CDR3 is TGTGCCAGCAGCCAAGATGATAAGAGGGCGGTGGACACTGAAGCTTTCTTT.

The chain recombines TRBV5-1 with TRBJ2-7; D is perhaps TRBD1 (6 bases). V gave up 0 bases and J gave up 4 bases, with 14 bases separating them. Germline assignment: CDR1 SGHRS and CDR2 YFSETQ. CDR3 length: 15 residues. The CDR3 here is CASSLDVTGTYEQYF. The CDR3 bases are TGCGCCAGCAGCTTGGACGTGACAGGTACTTACGAGCAGTACTTC.

This clone was seen just once. The chain carries TRBV5-1 and TRBJ1-2; 8 bases line up with TRBD1. CDR1 is SGHRS, CDR2 YFSETQ, per germline. The V and J ends lost 0 bases and 9 bases, in that order; junction bases with no gene match: 7. The CDR3 has 14 residues. CDR3 nucleotides: TGCGCCAGCAGCTTGGGGTCGGACAGGGAGCGCTACACCTTC. It encodes CASSLGSDRERYTF.

This clone was counted a few times. The chain joins TRBV20-1 to TRBJ1-5; unclear D gene. Germline CDR1 DFQATT, CDR2 SNEGSKA (reference sequence). This CDR3 comprises 12 residues. The V end was cut by 7 bases, the J end by 5 bases, with 12 bases between. CDR3 region: CSVRGVDQPQHF. CDR3 coding DNA: TGCAGTGTACGAGGTGTGGATCAGCCCCAGCATTTT.

The chain uses TRBV13 and TRBJ2-3, with TRBD2 identical over 12 bases. V shed 5 bases and J 2 bases; nucleotides not matched to a gene: 5. The CDR3 covers 16 residues. In germline, CDR1 is PRHDT, CDR2 FYEKMQ (reference sequence). This chain's CDR3 is CASSIGLAGNTDTQYF. The CDR3 DNA reads TGTGCCAGCAGCATTGGACTAGCGGGGAACACAGATACGCAGTATTTT. The whole variable domain, filled in from reference TRBV13 and TRBJ2-3, reads AAGVIQSPRHLIKEKRETATLKCYPIPRHDTVYWYQQGPGQDPQFLISFYEKMQSDKGSIPDRFSAQQFSDYHSELNMSSLELGDSALYFCASSIGLAGNTDTQYFGPGTRLTVL.

J is TRBJ1-1 and V is TRBV6-5; D perhaps matches TRBD1 (6 bases). Germline V gene lookup returns CDR1 MNHEY and CDR2 SVGAGI. The V and J ends lost 4 bases and 0 bases respectively, with 15 bases between them. This CDR3 has 16 amino acids. As DNA, the CDR3 is TGTGCCAGCAGTTCTCATCACAGGGCTATGAACACTGAAGCTTTCTTT. It translates to CASSSHHRAMNTEAFF.

This clone was counted only a few times. The chain joins TRBV5-5 to TRBJ2-5; D might be TRBD1 (6 bases). V was clipped by 0 bases and J by 0 bases, with 9 bases between them. CDR3 length: 15 amino acids. Germline V gives CDR1 SGHKS, CDR2 YYEKEE (reference sequence). CDR3 DNA sequence: TGTGCCAGCAGCTTGGTTTGGGACAACCAAGAGACCCAGTACTTC. It specifies CASSLVWDNQETQYF.

This chain joins TRBV6-2 or TRBV6-3 and TRBJ2-5, with D unclear. The CDR3 contains 13 residues. The ends were cut back, 1 base at V and 8 bases at J, with 11 bases in the middle. Germline CDR1 and CDR2: MNHEY and SVGEGT. CDR3 bases: TGTGCCAGCAGTTACTACGGTCCCGGCACCCAGTACTTC. It codes for CASSYYGPGTQYF.

The chain uses TRBV11-2 and TRBJ2-3, with 7 positions matching TRBD1. J gave up 1 base and V 3 bases, and 4 bases lay outside the gene matches. There are 15 residues in the CDR3. Germline V gene lookup returns CDR1 SGHAT and CDR2 FQNNGV. CDR3 protein: CASSFRDRRTDTQYF. CDR3 in DNA: TGTGCCAGCAGCTTCCGGGACAGACGCACAGATACGCAGTATTTT.

V usage is TRBV7-8 and J usage is TRBJ1-3; no clear D. Trimming removed 2 bases from V and 1 base from J, with 9 bases in between. CDR3 size: 15 residues. The germline V gene encodes CDR1 SGHVS and CDR2 FQNEAQ. Written as DNA, the CDR3 is TGTGCCAGCAGCTTAATCAGCCGTTCTGGAAACACCATATATTTT. The encoded protein is CASSLISRSGNTIYF.

This clone was recorded a few times. The gene calls are TRBV28 and TRBJ1-2; the match to TRBD1 covers 10 bases. V trimming: 5 bases; J trimming: 3 bases; junction bases outside the gene matches: 6. The CDR3 runs 15 residues. Germline loops: CDR1 MDHEN, CDR2 SYDVKM. Here the CDR3 reads CASSTATGGDYGYTF. For the CDR3, the DNA is TGTGCCAGCAGTACCGCGACAGGGGGCGACTATGGCTACACCTTC.

Comment on this clone: No conserved phenylalanine or tryptophan is present at the end of the CDR3, so a read error is the likely explanation. The chain couples TRBV18 to TRBJ2-7; maybe TRBD1 (6 bases). The V gene lost 4 bases and the J gene lost 7 bases, with 17 bases spanning the gap. The CDR3 sequence is 14 residues long. The germline gives CDR1 KGHSH, CDR2 LQKENI. CDR3 bases: TGTGCCAGCTCACTTTCTGGACTTCAGGGGGAGCAGTACTCC. Protein sequence: CASSLSGLQGEQYS.

The sample holds a few counts of this clone. V is TRBV7-2 and J is TRBJ2-3, with D unclear. In germline, CDR1 is SGHTA, CDR2 FQGNSA. V lost 8 bases and J 2 bases, leaving 8 bases between the germline ends. The CDR3 contains 12 residues. CDR3 DNA sequence: TGTGCCAGCGAAGCAGTCACAGATACGCAGTATTTT. Protein: CASEAVTDTQYF. Variable domain in full (rest from reference TRBV7-2 and TRBJ2-3): GAGVSQSPSNKVTEKGKDVELRCDPISGHTALYWYRQSLGQGLEFLIYFQGNSAPDKSGLPSDRFSAERTGGSVSTLTIQRTQQEDSAVYLCASEAVTDTQYFGPGTRLTVL.

Concerning this clone: One junction end does not reproduce the germline sequence, and a read error may be involved. This sequence joins TRBV20-1 and TRBJ2-1; 9 nucleotides agree with TRBD2. Germline assignment: CDR1 DFQATT and CDR2 SNEGSKA (reference sequence). CDR3 length equals 13 residues. The CDR3 here is CSAISGRLNGQFF. The CDR3 coding sequence is TGCAGTGCTATCAGCGGGAGGCTTAATGGGCAGTTCTTC.

The chain recombines TRBV19 with TRBJ2-1; 10 bases align to TRBD2. Germline CDR1 is LNHDA and CDR2 is SQIVND (reference sequence). Trimming cost V 5 bases and J 5 bases; bases outside gene matches: 9. The length of the CDR3 is 16 residues. The CDR3 spells CASSAAGTSVNNEQFF. CDR3 coding DNA: TGTGCCAGTAGTGCCGCCGGGACTAGCGTTAACAATGAGCAGTTCTTC.